This TCR beta chain was captured by sequencing in a study of blood T cell repertoires in COVID-19. In the study overall: The origin of the acute and convalescent COVID-19 samples was the United States, Italy and Spain.

V was clipped by 10 bases and J by 7 bases; unmatched bases: 5. Germline values: CDR1 LNHDA, CDR2 SQIVND (reference sequence). This CDR3 is 11 amino acids long. The table lists this clone with a few counts. TCRdb's copy holds only in-frame clones and misses some; the assay was immunoSEQ multiplex PCR. This table holds 25,000 to 30,000 clones, about 85% found once. This chain uses TRBV19 with TRBJ1-1; 8 bases fit TRBD1. This receptor was identified in a man aged 50-60 years with active or convalescent COVID-19. Sequencing input: peripheral blood. CDR3 region: CATQGQVEAFF. The CDR3 DNA is TGTGCCACCCAGGGACAGGTTGAAGCTTTCTTT.